This T cell receptor beta chain was sequenced in a study of blood T cells in healthy people across ages. Study-level background: Roughly one uniquely barcoded beta molecule per two T cells was captured. Study-wide results and limits: Donors of long life had a larger count of naive CD4+ cells and greater diversity than aged donors. It was held that diversity estimates obtained from one million T cells represented underestimates.

For the second PCR, which ran for about 6 to 11 cycles, a sample-barcoded 5' primer and a J-beta primer mix were used. A template-switch adaptor that had 12 random nucleotides put a tag on each cDNA molecule. TCRdb recomputed calls from the 5' RACE reads with MiXCR, one row per CDR3 protein. The sample includes about 590,000 distinct CDR3 sequences, roughly 31% of them seen just once. Germline CDR1 reads MNHEY; CDR2 reads SMNVEV (reference sequence). The V gene lost 6 bases and the J gene lost 1 base, with 7 bases spanning the gap. This CDR3 comprises 14 residues. In this sample, this clonotype turned up many times. The antigen is unknown.

The TCR comes from an elderly woman in good health. The sequencing input was blood. The V call is TRBV27, the J call TRBJ2-6; D gene unclear. The CDR3 DNA reads as TGTGCCAGCAGCCAACAATCTGGGGCCAACGTCCTGACTTTC. It specifies CASSQQSGANVLTF.